This T cell receptor beta chain is from a study of T cell repertoires in cytomegalovirus infection (dated by TCRdb to between 2018 and 2020). Regarding the complete study: The peptide stimulations were aimed at well-studied HLA-B-restricted epitopes as well as recently identified HLA-C-restricted CMV epitopes, whose presentation resists viral immunomodulation. Donor HLA type was relevant to the analysis, as public TCR beta signatures indicated carriage of CMV infection together with the matching HLA type.

Overall study outcomes, separate from this receptor: In both this cohort and an independent roughly 400-donor cohort, the cumulative frequency of public TCR beta family members distinguished carriers of CMV infection plus the relevant HLA type. The ex vivo response was dominated by HLA-C-restricted CMV-specific TCR beta clonotypes, which also provided the single most frequent clonotype in two of eight donors.

A note on this clonotype: It has no known antigen specificity. Base qualities are missing; no much larger clone stands one base away.

CDR1 and CDR2 are read off the germline V gene as MNHEY and SVGAGI. V gives up 0 bases and J gives up 7 bases, and the segment between their germline ends measures 15 bases. The CDR3 spans 15 residues, from the cysteine through the phenylalanine. This entry keeps only the CDR3 DNA: 45 bases, framed from base 1. The instrument given in TCRdb is Illumina HiSeq 1500. The public sequencing data were trimmed at Q25 with fastp and processed into clonotypes with MiXCR by TCRdb, which kept only in-frame beta chains. Each entry merges the rows of one CDR3 protein and shows their most common DNA and genes. The sample yields roughly 340,000 distinct CDR3 sequences; 29% were counted once. The ten largest account for 20% of the sample. The sample's treatment or condition label, in plain terms: in vitro stimulation with specific CMV peptide epitopes to enrich CMV-specific T cells.

This TCR derives from a human donor in good health (CMV status not recorded). Some clones in this sample may be carry-over from other donors' samples. Rearrangement joined TRBV6-5 to TRBJ1-2; TRBD1 could be the D gene, as 5 bases match. Specimen: cultured PBMCs, collected from culture after CMV antigen stimulation. The CDR3 has the sequence CASSYSGTKSSGYTF. Read as DNA, the sequence is TGTGCCAGCAGTTACTCGGGGACTAAATCGTCTGGCTACACCTTC.